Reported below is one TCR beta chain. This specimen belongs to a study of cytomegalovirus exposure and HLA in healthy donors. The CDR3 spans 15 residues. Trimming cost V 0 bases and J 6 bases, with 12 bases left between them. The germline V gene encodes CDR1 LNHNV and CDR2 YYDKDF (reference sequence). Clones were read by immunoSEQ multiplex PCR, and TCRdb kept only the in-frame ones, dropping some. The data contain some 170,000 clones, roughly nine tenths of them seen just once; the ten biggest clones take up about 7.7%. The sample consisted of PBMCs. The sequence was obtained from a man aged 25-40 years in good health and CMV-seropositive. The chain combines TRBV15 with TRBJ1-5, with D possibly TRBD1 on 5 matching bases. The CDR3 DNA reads TGTGCCACCAGCAGAGATAGGGGTCTGGGTCAGCCCCAGCATTTT. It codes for CATSRDRGLGQPQHF.